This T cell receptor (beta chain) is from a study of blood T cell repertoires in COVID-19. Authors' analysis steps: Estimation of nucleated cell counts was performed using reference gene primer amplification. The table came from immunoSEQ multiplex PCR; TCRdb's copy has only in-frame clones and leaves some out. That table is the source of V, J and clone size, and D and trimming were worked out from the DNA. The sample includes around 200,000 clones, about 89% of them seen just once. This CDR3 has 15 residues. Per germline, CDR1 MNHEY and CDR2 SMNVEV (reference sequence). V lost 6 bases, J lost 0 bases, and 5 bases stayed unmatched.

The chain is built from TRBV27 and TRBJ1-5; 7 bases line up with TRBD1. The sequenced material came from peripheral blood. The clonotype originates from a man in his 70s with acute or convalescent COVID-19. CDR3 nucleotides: TGTGCCAGCAGCAGGACAGGAGTTAGCAATCAGCCCCAGCATTTT. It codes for CASSRTGVSNQPQHF.